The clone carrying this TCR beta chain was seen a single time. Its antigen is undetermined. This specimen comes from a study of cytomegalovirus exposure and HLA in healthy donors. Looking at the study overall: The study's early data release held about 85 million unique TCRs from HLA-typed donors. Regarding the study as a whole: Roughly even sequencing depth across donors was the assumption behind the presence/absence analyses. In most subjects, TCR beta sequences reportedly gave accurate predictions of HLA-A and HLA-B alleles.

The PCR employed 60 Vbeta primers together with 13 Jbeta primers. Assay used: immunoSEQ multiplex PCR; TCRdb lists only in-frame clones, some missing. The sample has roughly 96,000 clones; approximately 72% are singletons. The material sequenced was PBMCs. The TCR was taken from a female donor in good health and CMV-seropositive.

The CDR3 reads CASSLSGEQYF. DNA of the CDR3: TGTGCCAGCAGCTTGTCGGGCGAGCAGTACTTC. V gene TRBV5-6 combines with J gene TRBJ2-7; D gene unclear. V lost 1 base and J 6 bases, leaving 5 bases between the germline ends. Germline assignment: CDR1 SGHDT and CDR2 YYEEEE. This CDR3 is built from 11 residues.